This paragraph covers one T cell receptor (beta chain) sequence. What it binds is unknown. This sample includes further DNA sequences coding for the same CDR3. This specimen belongs to a study of shared clonotypes between healthy human individuals. For the study at large: Contributing individuals were a couple of females and a few males aged 18 to 49.

Whole-study findings and limits: Generation of non-shared clonotypes was less probable than generation of clonotypes shared by all four donors.

Cells designated naive CD8 were CD45RO-negative and were positively selected for CCR7, with terminally differentiated effector memory CD45RA+ cells excluded. Sorted-subset replicate PCR reactions contained around 220 ng DNA, corresponding to tens of thousands of T cell genomes. How the authors handled the data: ImmunoSEQ sequences covered only the junction and lacked quality scores; filtering therefore differed. This table comes from immunoSEQ multiplex PCR, and its TCRdb copy is limited to in-frame clones, with some not included. V, J and clone size are taken as reported in that table, and D and trimming were inferred from the DNA itself. The repertoire holds 2 million to 2.5 million clones, with just over 90% as singletons. The CDR3 extends over 13 amino acids. Per the germline V gene, CDR1 is LNHNV and CDR2 is YYDKDF (reference sequence). The V end was cut by 0 bases, the J end by 7 bases, with 10 bases between.

This sequence joins TRBV15 and TRBJ2-7; the D gene could be TRBD1 or TRBD2 (6 bases each). Sample: naive CD8+ T cells from PBMCs. The clonotype was recovered from a man younger than 35 in good health. Some clones in this sample may be carry-over from other donors' samples. The CDR3 protein is CATSREKGGEQYF. The CDR3 DNA sequence: TGTGCCACCAGCAGAGAGAAGGGGGGTGAGCAGTACTTC.